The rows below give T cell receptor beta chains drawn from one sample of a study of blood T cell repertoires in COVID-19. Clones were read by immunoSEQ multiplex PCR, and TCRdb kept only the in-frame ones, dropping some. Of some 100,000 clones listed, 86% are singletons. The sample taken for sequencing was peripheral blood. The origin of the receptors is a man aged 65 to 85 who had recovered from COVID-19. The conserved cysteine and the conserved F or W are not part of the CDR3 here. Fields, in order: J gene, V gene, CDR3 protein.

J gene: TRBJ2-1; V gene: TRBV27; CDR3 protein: ASSKRQESNEQF
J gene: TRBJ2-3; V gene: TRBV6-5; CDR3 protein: ASSLGAWGTDTQY
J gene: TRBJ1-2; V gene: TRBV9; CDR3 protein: ASSPPGQGNYGYT
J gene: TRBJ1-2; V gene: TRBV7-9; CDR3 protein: ASSASRGWYGYT
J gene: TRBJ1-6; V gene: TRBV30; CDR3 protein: AWSVRRRSYNSPLH
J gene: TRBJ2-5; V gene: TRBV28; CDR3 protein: ASSPRTSDVTQY
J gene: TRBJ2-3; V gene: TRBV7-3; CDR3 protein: ASSLGLAKDTQY
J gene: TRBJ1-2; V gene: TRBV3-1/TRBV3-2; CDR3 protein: ASSQDHQGAYYGYT
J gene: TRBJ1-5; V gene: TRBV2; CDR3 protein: ASNRDTYSNQPQH
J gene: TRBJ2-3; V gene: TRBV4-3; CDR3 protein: ASSQAFGGTTDTQY
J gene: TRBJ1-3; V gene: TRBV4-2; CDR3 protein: ASSQAVFSGNTIY
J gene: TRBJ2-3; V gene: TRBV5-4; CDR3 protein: AAASETSSTDTQY
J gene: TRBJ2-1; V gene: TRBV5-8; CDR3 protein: ASSFRQGYNEQF
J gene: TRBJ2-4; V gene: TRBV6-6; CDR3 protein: ASSYQERENIQY
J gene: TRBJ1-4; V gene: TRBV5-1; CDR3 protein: ASQTGTSGEKLF
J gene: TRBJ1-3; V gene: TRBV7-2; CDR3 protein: ASSLGGSSNTIY
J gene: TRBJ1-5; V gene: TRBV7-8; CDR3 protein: ASSLGQGHQPQH
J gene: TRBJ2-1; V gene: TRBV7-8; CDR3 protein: ASSPGTGTNEQF
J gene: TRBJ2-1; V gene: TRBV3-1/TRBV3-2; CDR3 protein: ASSLGYEQF
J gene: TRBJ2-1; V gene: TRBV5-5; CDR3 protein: ASSPRTGPEQF
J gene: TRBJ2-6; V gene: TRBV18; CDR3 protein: ASSPPGQLSGANVLT
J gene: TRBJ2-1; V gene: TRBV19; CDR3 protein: ASSIGRDRGQQF
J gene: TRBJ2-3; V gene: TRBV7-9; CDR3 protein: ASSLGTFALDTQY
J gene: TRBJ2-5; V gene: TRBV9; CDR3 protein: ASSAGQGMGETQY
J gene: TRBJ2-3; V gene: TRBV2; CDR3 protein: ASRPGYTDTQY
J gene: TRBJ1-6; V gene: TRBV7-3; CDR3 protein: ASSLKGGSPLH
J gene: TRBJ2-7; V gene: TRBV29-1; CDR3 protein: SVFDRTNSYEQY
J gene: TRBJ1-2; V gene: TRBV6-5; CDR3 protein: ASIAGHYGGYT
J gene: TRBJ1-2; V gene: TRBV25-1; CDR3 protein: ASSDRNSGFYGYT
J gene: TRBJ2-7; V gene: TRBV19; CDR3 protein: ASSKGQGGTYEQY
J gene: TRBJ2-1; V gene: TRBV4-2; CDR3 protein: ASSHPGIASSYNEQF
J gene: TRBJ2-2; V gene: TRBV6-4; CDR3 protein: ASSDSETSGGATGELF
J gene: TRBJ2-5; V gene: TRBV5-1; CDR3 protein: ASSRLGGTETQY
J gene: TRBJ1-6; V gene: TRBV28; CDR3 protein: ASIRTGGNSPLH
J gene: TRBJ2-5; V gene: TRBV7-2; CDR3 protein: ASSKGGGETQY
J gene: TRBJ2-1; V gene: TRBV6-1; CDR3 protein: ASSEGTGSDEQF
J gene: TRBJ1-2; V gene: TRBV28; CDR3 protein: ASSFRGGQGYT
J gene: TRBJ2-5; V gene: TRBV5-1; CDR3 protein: ASSYPGEETQY
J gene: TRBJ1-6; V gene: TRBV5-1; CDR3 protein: ASSLGRDNFNSPLH
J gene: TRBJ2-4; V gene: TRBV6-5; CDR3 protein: ASSYSTAKNIQY